This TCR beta chain emerged from a study of control samples from healthy donors and cancer patients. TCRdb's copy holds only in-frame clones and misses some; the assay was immunoSEQ multiplex PCR. The table has under 150,000 clones, about 95% seen once. Per germline, CDR1 LNHNV and CDR2 YYDKDF (reference sequence). The CDR3 has 15 residues. V was cut by 1 base and J by 2 bases, with 10 bases left in between. The gene calls are TRBV15 and TRBJ2-3; D is perhaps TRBD2 (5 bases). The source of this sequence is a man under 40 in good health. Source material: blood. The CDR3 reads CATSRAADSTDTQYF. CDR3 nucleotide sequence: TGTGCCACCAGCAGAGCCGCGGACTCCACAGATACGCAGTATTTT.